This TCR beta chain was sequenced during a study of OX40 agonist ivuxolimab in advanced cancers. Points from the study as a whole: Expanded clones belonging to CD8+ T cells outnumbered, on average, those of CD4+. Among the least clonally expanded were partial responders at 0.1-3.0 mg/kg. Among expanded peripheral T cells, antigen specificity went undetermined.

Generated by immunoSEQ multiplex PCR, the TCRdb table keeps only in-frame clones and is missing some. In the table there are roughly 50,000 clones, roughly 77% of which are singletons. Germline assignment: CDR1 MRHNA and CDR2 SNTAGT. This CDR3 has 16 amino acids. Trimming at V came to 2 bases and at J to 7 bases, leaving 7 bases not matched to a gene. In the case of this clone: What it binds is unknown.

The clonotype comes from an adult with an advanced solid tumor such as melanoma, head and neck, liver or kidney cancer. This sequence joins TRBV6-4 and TRBJ1-6; the match to TRBD1 covers 8 bases. The sample in question was CD4+ or CD8+ T cells sorted from blood, obtained in a trial of the OX40 agonist ivuxolimab. The CDR3 DNA reads TGTGCCAGCAGTGACCCGGACAGGGCTATAAATTCACCCCTCCACTTT. Amino acids: CASSDPDRAINSPLHF.